Listed below are T cell receptor beta chains from one sample, sequenced in a study of T-cell reconstitution after alpha-beta-depleted transplantation in children. TCRdb re-derived calls from the PCR reads in MiXCR, one entry per CDR3 protein. The data show approximately 250,000 distinct CDR3 sequences, about 8.8% seen once. The specimen was PBMCs from the stem cell graft donor, collected from the stem cell graft. These receptors all stem from a human donor who donated a stem cell graft to a child with SCID. Both conserved end residues are part of each CDR3. D genes are given only for firm matches. The listing skips clone size in some rows; elsewhere it reads once, few, many or a size class.

TRBV28	many	TRBD2	TRBJ2-1	TGTGCCACCACGGGGGCGGGGGGGTATGTGAATGAGCAGTTCTTC	CATTGAGGYVNEQFF
TRBV10-3	many	NA	TRBJ2-7	TGTGCCATCGGTAGTGGCAGCACCTACGAGCAGTACTTC	CAIGSGSTYEQYF
TRBV5-1	many	NA	TRBJ2-2	TGTGCCAGCAGCTTGGGGTCAACCGGGGAGCTGTTTTTT	CASSLGSTGELFF
TRBV10-3	many	TRBD2	TRBJ2-5	TGTGCCATCAGTGATGGACTAGCGGGCCAAGAGACCCAGTACTTC	CAISDGLAGQETQYF
TRBV4-1	NA	TRBD2	TRBJ2-5	TGCGCCAGCAGCCAAGAGGGACTAGCGGGGGGTCTCCAAGAGACCCAGTACTTC	CASSQEGLAGGLQETQYF
TRBV20-1	many	NA	TRBJ2-3	TGCAGCTCAGGGAGGGGGTTCCGAAGCGATACGCAGTATTTT	CSSGRGFRSDTQYF
TRBV10-3	many	NA	TRBJ2-1	TGTGCCATCGTATCAGGGCAGGGGTCGAACAATGAGCAGTTCTTC	CAIVSGQGSNNEQFF
TRBV29-1	many	NA	TRBJ1-1	TGCAGCGTTGAGGAGGGGAAGACTGAAGCTTTCTTT	CSVEEGKTEAFF
TRBV20-1	many	NA	TRBJ1-4	TGCAGTGGAGTGGGGGGCTTAACTAATGAAAAACTGTTTTTT	CSGVGGLTNEKLFF
TRBV5-6	many	TRBD2	TRBJ2-1	TGTGCCAGCAGCTTTCTAGCGGGGACATACAATGAGCAGTTCTTC	CASSFLAGTYNEQFF
TRBV20-1	many	NA	TRBJ2-3	TGCAGTGCTAGACATCTTCTGGCGGGGGCCACAGATACGCAGTATTTT	CSARHLLAGATDTQYF
TRBV7-2	NA	TRBD2	TRBJ2-7	TGTGCCAGCAGCTTACAAGCGGGGACCTCCTACGAGCAGTACTTC	CASSLQAGTSYEQYF
TRBV18	many	NA	TRBJ2-3	TGTGCCAGCTCTCCGCAATATGGGGGCACAGATACGCAGTATTTT	CASSPQYGGTDTQYF
TRBV7-6	many	TRBD1	TRBJ2-1	TGTGCCAGCGGCGGACAGGGTAACAATGAGCAGTTCTTC	CASGGQGNNEQFF
TRBV20-1	few	TRBD2	TRBJ2-4	TGCAGTGCTAGAGCCGGGGGGGACAAAAACATTCAGTACTTC	CSARAGGDKNIQYF
TRBV21-1	NA	NA	TRBJ2-3	TGTGCCAGCAGCAAAGGGACAGGGAGACACACAGATACGCAGTATTTT	CASSKGTGRHTDTQYF
TRBV7-9	many	NA	TRBJ1-1	TGTGCCAGCAGCTTATTCAGTGACGGGACTGAAGCTTTCTTT	CASSLFSDGTEAFF
TRBV28	many	NA	TRBJ2-3	TGTGCCAGCAGTTTGGGTATCGATACGCAGTATTTT	CASSLGIDTQYF
TRBV15	many	NA	TRBJ1-5	TGTGCCACCAGCATTAGAGGGACTAGCAATCAGCCCCAGCATTTT	CATSIRGTSNQPQHF
TRBV20-1	many	TRBD2	TRBJ2-5	TGCAGTGCTAGGTTGAGCGGGGGATTCCAAGAGACCCAGTACTTC	CSARLSGGFQETQYF
TRBV11-2	NA	TRBD1	TRBJ2-7	TGTGCCAGCAGCTCGAGGAACCAACGAGGGACAGCAAAACCTTACGAGCAGTACTTC	CASSSRNQRGTAKPYEQYF
TRBV20-1	once	TRBD2	TRBJ2-3	TGCAGTGCTGAGCGAGGGGACTATTACACAGATACGCAGTATTTT	CSAERGDYYTDTQYF
TRBV5-6	few	NA	TRBJ2-3	TGTGCCAGCAGCTTGGGGCAGGAATTCACAGATACGCAGTATTTT	CASSLGQEFTDTQYF
TRBV12-3/TRBV12-4	many	TRBD1	TRBJ1-2	TGTGCCAGCAGGCCAACAGGGGTAGACGGTAGTGGCTACACCTTC	CASRPTGVDGSGYTF
TRBV27	many	TRBD1	TRBJ1-4	TGTGCCAGCAGTCCACACCCGACCGGACAGGGGAATGAAAAACTGTTTTTT	CASSPHPTGQGNEKLFF
TRBV19	many	NA	TRBJ2-2	TGTGCCAGCACTACCTGGGCGGCGGGCACCGGGGAGCTGTTTTTT	CASTTWAAGTGELFF
TRBV2	few	NA	TRBJ2-5	TGTGCCAGCAGTGAAAACGGGGAGACCCAGTACTTC	CASSENGETQYF
TRBV4-1	many	TRBD1	TRBJ1-4	TGCGCCAGCAGCCAAGAGGGGGGACAGGGTAATGAAAAACTGTTTTTT	CASSQEGGQGNEKLFF
TRBV7-8	many	TRBD1	TRBJ1-4	TGTGCCAGCAGCCTCGCTTGGGACAGGGAAGAGGCAAAACTGTTTTTT	CASSLAWDREEAKLFF
TRBV5-6	NA	NA	TRBJ1-2	TGTGCCAGCAGCTTGCGACCCACGGGGGACTATGGCTACACCTTC	CASSLRPTGDYGYTF
TRBV7-9	many	NA	TRBJ1-6	TGTGCCAGCAGCTTTCCGGCTTTGTATAATTCACCCCTCCACTTT	CASSFPALYNSPLHF
TRBV3-1	many	NA	TRBJ2-5	TGTGCCAGCAGCCATTTGACGGAGACCCAGTACTTC	CASSHLTETQYF
TRBV20-1	many	NA	TRBJ1-2	TGCAGACTGACAGGATCTAACTATGGCTACACCTTC	CRLTGSNYGYTF
TRBV5-1	many	NA	TRBJ2-7	TGCGCCAGCAGCGCCGTACCTGGTAATTCAGACGAGCAGTACTTC	CASSAVPGNSDEQYF
TRBV6-5	many	TRBD1	TRBJ1-1	TGTGCCAGCAGCAAGCCGGGACAGGGGAACACTGAAGCTTTCTTT	CASSKPGQGNTEAFF
TRBV3-1	NA	NA	TRBJ2-5	TGTGCCAGCAGCCAAGTGGGGGAGGCCCAGTACTTC	CASSQVGEAQYF
TRBV5-8	many	NA	TRBJ2-7	TGTGCCAGCAGCGACTACGAGCAGTACTTC	CASSDYEQYF
TRBV20-1	many	TRBD2	TRBJ2-3	TGCAGTGCCAGCGGGGGGGCAGATACGCAGTATTTT	CSASGGADTQYF
TRBV4-2	many	TRBD2	TRBJ2-3	TGTGCCAGCAGCCATCCCGTAGCGGGGGGCGCATCAGATACGCAGTATTTT	CASSHPVAGGASDTQYF
TRBV2	few	NA	TRBJ1-6	TGTGCCAGCAGGGATTATAATTCACCCCTCCACTTT	CASRDYNSPLHF
TRBV7-2	many	TRBD1	TRBJ1-6	TGTGCCAGCAGCTCCGCACAGGGGGGAAATTCACCCCTCCACTTT	CASSSAQGGNSPLHF
TRBV25-1	few	NA	TRBJ2-7	TGTGCCAGCAGTGTGGGGGTTCGCGAGCAGTACTTC	CASSVGVREQYF
TRBV6-2/TRBV6-3	many	NA	TRBJ2-5	TGTGCCAGCAGCCGGACAATGCGGGGCCAAGAGACCCAGTACTTC	CASSRTMRGQETQYF
TRBV7-9	many	TRBD1	TRBJ2-1	TGTGCCAGCAGCCCCACCCGGACAGGGGGTTATGAGCAGTTCTTC	CASSPTRTGGYEQFF
TRBV7-9	many	NA	TRBJ2-3	TGTGCCAGCAGCGGGGGGGCCTCAGGCACAGATACGCAGTATTTT	CASSGGASGTDTQYF
TRBV6-4	many	TRBD2	TRBJ2-3	TGTGCCAGCAGCCCGACTAGCCGGGGCACAGATACGCAGTATTTT	CASSPTSRGTDTQYF
TRBV7-9	many	NA	TRBJ1-2	TGTGCCAGCAGCCCCGAAGGGGCCAGGAACTATGGCTACACCTTC	CASSPEGARNYGYTF
TRBV7-2	many	NA	TRBJ1-6	TGTGCCAGCAGCTTACGAGGCAGGGGCAATTCACCCCTCCACTTT	CASSLRGRGNSPLHF
TRBV7-2	many	TRBD2	TRBJ2-1	TGTGCCAGCAGCCCGGGACTAGCCGACAATGAGCAGTTCTTC	CASSPGLADNEQFF
TRBV5-1	many	NA	TRBJ2-2	TGCGCCAGCAGCCTGGGAGGCCGTTTTGGGGATAACGCCGGGGAGCTGTTTTTT	CASSLGGRFGDNAGELFF
TRBV6-2/TRBV6-3	many	NA	TRBJ2-7	TGTGCCAGCAGTTCCCGTCCAGGCGAGCAGTACTTC	CASSSRPGEQYF
TRBV12-3/TRBV12-4	NA	TRBD2	TRBJ2-3	TGTGCCAGCACCAAAGGAGCGGGGGGCCGCACAGATACGCAGTATTTT	CASTKGAGGRTDTQYF
TRBV27	many	NA	TRBJ2-3	TGTGCCAGCAGTTTAGGGAGCGTTGGTACGCAGTATTTT	CASSLGSVGTQYF
TRBV20-1	many	NA	TRBJ2-1	TGCAGTGCTCTTGACTACGGGGCCCCCCTCTACAATGAGCAGTTCTTC	CSALDYGAPLYNEQFF